These T cell receptor beta chains were read from a single sample in a study of radiation and T cells in renal cell carcinoma. Only in-frame clones appear in the TCRdb table, and some are missing; sequencing was by immunoSEQ multiplex PCR. Of about 130,000 clones detected, around 84% appear once; the ten largest clones hold about 3%. The sample consisted of blood, taken from a patient whose treatment included radiotherapy and nephrectomy. These receptors were obtained from a woman aged 60 to 75 with renal cell carcinoma. CDR3s include the opening cysteine and the closing phenylalanine or tryptophan. The order of the fields is J gene, CDR3 length, V gene, CDR3 protein.

j_call: TRBJ2-5
cdr3_length: 14
v_call: TRBV13
cdr3_aa: CASSSTGRQETQYF

j_call: TRBJ1-2
cdr3_length: 13
v_call: TRBV29-1
cdr3_aa: CSVLWESSSGYTF

j_call: TRBJ2-1
cdr3_length: 13
v_call: TRBV9
cdr3_aa: CASSLTGFNEQFF

j_call: TRBJ2-3
cdr3_length: 14
v_call: TRBV6-1
cdr3_aa: CASSEGQGQDTQYF

j_call: TRBJ2-7
cdr3_length: 15
v_call: TRBV9
cdr3_aa: CASSREDRGSYEQYF

j_call: TRBJ1-2
cdr3_length: 13
v_call: TRBV10-3
cdr3_aa: CAISSPPNYGYTF

j_call: TRBJ1-4
cdr3_length: 16
v_call: TRBV18
cdr3_aa: CASSQTMTGINEKLFF

j_call: TRBJ1-1
cdr3_length: 13
v_call: TRBV28
cdr3_aa: CATLTGRFTEAFF

j_call: TRBJ1-3
cdr3_length: 17
v_call: TRBV11-2
cdr3_aa: CASSPGTGAFSGNTIYF

j_call: TRBJ2-7
cdr3_length: 15
v_call: TRBV18
cdr3_aa: CASSPFDSFAYEQYF

j_call: TRBJ2-1
cdr3_length: 13
v_call: TRBV7-7
cdr3_aa: CASSSQRLTEQFF

j_call: TRBJ2-7
cdr3_length: 13
v_call: TRBV11-2
cdr3_aa: CASSPGPRYEQYF

j_call: TRBJ2-1
cdr3_length: 15
v_call: TRBV5-1
cdr3_aa: CASSGTGGSYNEQFF

j_call: TRBJ1-2
cdr3_length: 14
v_call: TRBV15
cdr3_aa: CATSPGEISYGYTF

j_call: TRBJ2-1
cdr3_length: 17
v_call: TRBV9
cdr3_aa: CASSDGLAGGLRGEQFF

j_call: TRBJ2-7
cdr3_length: 14
v_call: TRBV6-6
cdr3_aa: CASSWTGGWIEQYF

j_call: TRBJ2-7
cdr3_length: 13
v_call: TRBV29-1
cdr3_aa: CSVESRDAYEQYF

j_call: TRBJ2-7
cdr3_length: 14
v_call: TRBV2
cdr3_aa: CASSDPGQEYEQYF

j_call: TRBJ1-3
cdr3_length: 13
v_call: TRBV4-3
cdr3_aa: CASSQASGNTIYF

j_call: TRBJ2-5
cdr3_length: 16
v_call: TRBV28
cdr3_aa: CASTSLRTRAQETQYF

j_call: TRBJ1-2
cdr3_length: 14
v_call: TRBV5-6
cdr3_aa: CASSIDRAIYGYTF

j_call: TRBJ1-4
cdr3_length: 14
v_call: TRBV2
cdr3_aa: CASGGQGPEEKLFF

j_call: TRBJ2-5
cdr3_length: 15
v_call: TRBV6-5
cdr3_aa: CASSYTNPSGETQYF

j_call: TRBJ2-1
cdr3_length: 17
v_call: TRBV5-4
cdr3_aa: CASSLAGTRGSYNEQFF

j_call: TRBJ1-4
cdr3_length: 15
v_call: TRBV9
cdr3_aa: CASSPTGTTDEKLFF

j_call: TRBJ1-1
cdr3_length: 13
v_call: TRBV4-2
cdr3_aa: CASGWSQNTEAFF

j_call: TRBJ2-2
cdr3_length: 19
v_call: TRBV19
cdr3_aa: CASRGTPHQREANTGELFF

j_call: TRBJ1-1
cdr3_length: 14
v_call: TRBV28
cdr3_aa: CASRIGHLNTEAFF

j_call: TRBJ1-3
cdr3_length: 13
v_call: TRBV29-1
cdr3_aa: CSGKTHSGNTIYF

j_call: TRBJ2-2
cdr3_length: 15
v_call: TRBV2
cdr3_aa: CASIFDRVGTGELFF

j_call: TRBJ2-6
cdr3_length: 16
v_call: TRBV4-1
cdr3_aa: CASSQGAVSGANVLTF

j_call: TRBJ1-5
cdr3_length: 12
v_call: TRBV30
cdr3_aa: CAWKGTGPPQHF

j_call: TRBJ1-4
cdr3_length: 11
v_call: TRBV6-6
cdr3_aa: CASTLNEKLFF

j_call: TRBJ2-3
cdr3_length: 20
v_call: TRBV2
cdr3_aa: CASSLSDRAGGLVGTDTQYF

j_call: TRBJ2-5
cdr3_length: 14
v_call: TRBV9
cdr3_aa: CASSVSGVRETQYF

j_call: TRBJ2-7
cdr3_length: 12
v_call: TRBV5-6
cdr3_aa: CASSLDFYEQYF

j_call: TRBJ2-2
cdr3_length: 17
v_call: TRBV5-4
cdr3_aa: CASSALKTGQVTGELFF

j_call: TRBJ2-5
cdr3_length: 13
v_call: TRBV19
cdr3_aa: CASSGGVGETQYF

j_call: TRBJ2-3
cdr3_length: 18
v_call: TRBV4-1
cdr3_aa: CASSQERTSGGSTDTQYF

j_call: TRBJ2-3
cdr3_length: 14
v_call: TRBV5-6
cdr3_aa: CASSLERPSDTQYF

j_call: TRBJ1-2
cdr3_length: 12
v_call: TRBV2
cdr3_aa: CASSGAPYGYTF

j_call: TRBJ1-1
cdr3_length: 13
v_call: TRBV27
cdr3_aa: CASSLRVDTEAFF

j_call: TRBJ2-2
cdr3_length: 15
v_call: TRBV6-1
cdr3_aa: CASSGDRAMTGELFF

j_call: TRBJ2-6
cdr3_length: 12
v_call: TRBV7-2
cdr3_aa: CASSSPGRRRLF

j_call: TRBJ1-2
cdr3_length: 17
v_call: TRBV28
cdr3_aa: CASSLRKRDRGIYGYTF

j_call: TRBJ1-1
cdr3_length: 13
v_call: TRBV18
cdr3_aa: CASSPLGHTEAFF

j_call: TRBJ1-3
cdr3_length: 14
v_call: TRBV15
cdr3_aa: CATSRDRRGNTIYF

j_call: TRBJ2-1
cdr3_length: 18
v_call: TRBV27
cdr3_aa: CASSFRDGTSGRGGGRFF

j_call: TRBJ2-3
cdr3_length: 14
v_call: TRBV5-1
cdr3_aa: CASRQDRTADTQYF

j_call: TRBJ1-5
cdr3_length: 15
v_call: TRBV28
cdr3_aa: CASSRQRDTGQPQHF

j_call: TRBJ1-1
cdr3_length: 14
v_call: TRBV13
cdr3_aa: CASSFGIPNTEAFF

j_call: TRBJ2-6
cdr3_length: 16
v_call: TRBV7-9
cdr3_aa: CASSPWGRTGANVLTF

j_call: TRBJ1-6
cdr3_length: 15
v_call: TRBV10-3
cdr3_aa: CAITRDTGGDSPLHF

j_call: TRBJ2-2
cdr3_length: 18
v_call: TRBV7-9
cdr3_aa: CASSPRFLQGVNTGELFF

j_call: TRBJ1-1
cdr3_length: 15
v_call: TRBV7-2
cdr3_aa: CASSLALGGDSEAFF